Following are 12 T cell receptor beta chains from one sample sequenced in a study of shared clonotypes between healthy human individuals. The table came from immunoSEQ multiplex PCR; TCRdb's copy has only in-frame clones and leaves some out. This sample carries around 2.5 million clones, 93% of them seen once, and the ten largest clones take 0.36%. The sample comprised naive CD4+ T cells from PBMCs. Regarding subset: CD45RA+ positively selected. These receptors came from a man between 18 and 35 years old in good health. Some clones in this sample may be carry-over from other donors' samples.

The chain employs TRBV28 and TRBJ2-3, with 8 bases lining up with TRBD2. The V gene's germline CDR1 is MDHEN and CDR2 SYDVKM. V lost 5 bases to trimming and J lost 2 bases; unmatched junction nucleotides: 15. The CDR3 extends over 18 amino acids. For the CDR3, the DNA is TGTGCCAGCAGTCCCCGGGGGGGAGCGGGCCCCTCCACAGATACGCAGTATTTT. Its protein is CASSPRGGAGPSTDTQYF.

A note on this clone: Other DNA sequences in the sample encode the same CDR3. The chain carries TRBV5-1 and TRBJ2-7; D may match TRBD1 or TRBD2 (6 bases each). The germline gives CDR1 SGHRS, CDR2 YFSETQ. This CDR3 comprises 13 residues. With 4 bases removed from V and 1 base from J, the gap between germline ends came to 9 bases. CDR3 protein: CASSGGPSYEQYF. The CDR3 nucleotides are TGCGCCAGCAGCGGGGGGCCTTCCTACGAGCAGTACTTC.

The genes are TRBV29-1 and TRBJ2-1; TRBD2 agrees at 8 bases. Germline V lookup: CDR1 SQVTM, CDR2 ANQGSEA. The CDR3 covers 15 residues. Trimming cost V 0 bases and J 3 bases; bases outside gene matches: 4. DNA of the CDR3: TGCAGCGTTGAAGAGCTAGCGGGTAGCTACAATGAGCAGTTCTTC. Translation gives CSVEELAGSYNEQFF.

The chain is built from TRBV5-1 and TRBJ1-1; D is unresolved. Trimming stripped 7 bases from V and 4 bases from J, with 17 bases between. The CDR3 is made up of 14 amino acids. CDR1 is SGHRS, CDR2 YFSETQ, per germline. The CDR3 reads CASYQQGLGTEAFF. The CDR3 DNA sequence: TGCGCCAGCTATCAACAAGGGTTGGGCACTGAAGCTTTCTTT. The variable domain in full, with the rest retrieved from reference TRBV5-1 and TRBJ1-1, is KAGVTQTPRYLIKTRGQQVTLSCSPISGHRSVSWYQQTPGQGLQFLFEYFSETQRNKGNFPGRFSGRQFSNSRSEMNVSTLELGDSALYLCASYQQGLGTEAFFGQGTRLTVV.

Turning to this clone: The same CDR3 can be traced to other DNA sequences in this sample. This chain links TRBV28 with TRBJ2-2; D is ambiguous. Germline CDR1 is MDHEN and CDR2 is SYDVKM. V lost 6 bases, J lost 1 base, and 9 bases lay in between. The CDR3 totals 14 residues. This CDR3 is CASRRTGNTGELFF. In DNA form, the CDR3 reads TGTGCCAGCAGACGGACGGGGAACACCGGGGAGCTGTTTTTT.

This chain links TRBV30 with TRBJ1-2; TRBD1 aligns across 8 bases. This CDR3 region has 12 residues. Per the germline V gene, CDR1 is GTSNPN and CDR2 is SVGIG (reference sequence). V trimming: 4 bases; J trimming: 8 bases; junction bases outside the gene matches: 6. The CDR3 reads CAWKTGAGGYTF. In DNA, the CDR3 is TGTGCCTGGAAGACAGGGGCGGGGGGCTACACCTTC. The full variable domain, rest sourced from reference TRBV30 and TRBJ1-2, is SQTIHQWPATLVQPVGSPLSLECTVEGTSNPNLYWYRQAAGRGLQLLFYSVGIGQISSEVPQNLSASRPQDRQFILSSKKLLLSDSGFYLCAWKTGAGGYTFGSGTRLTVV.

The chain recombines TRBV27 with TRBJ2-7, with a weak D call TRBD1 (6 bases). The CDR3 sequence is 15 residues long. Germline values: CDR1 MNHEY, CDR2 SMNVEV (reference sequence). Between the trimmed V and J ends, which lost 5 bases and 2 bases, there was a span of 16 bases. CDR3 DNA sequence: TGTGCCAGCAGTCGACAGGCGATCTTGACCTACGAGCAGTACTTC. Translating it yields CASSRQAILTYEQYF.

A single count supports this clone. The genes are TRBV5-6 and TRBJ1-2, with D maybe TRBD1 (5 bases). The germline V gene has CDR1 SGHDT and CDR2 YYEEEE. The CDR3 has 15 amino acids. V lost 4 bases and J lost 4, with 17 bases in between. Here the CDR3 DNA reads TGTGCCAGCAGCCTCTCCGGGGACCCGGGCTATGGCTACACCTTC. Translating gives CASSLSGDPGYGYTF.

The CDR3 nucleotides are TGTGCCAGCAGCACGGCAGGGTCTGGAAACACCATATATTTT. It codes for CASSTAGSGNTIYF. This chain joins TRBV5-6 and TRBJ1-3, with D possibly matching TRBD1 (5 bases). From germline, CDR1 is SGHDT and CDR2 YYEEEE. The CDR3 runs to 14 residues. Trimming removed 4 bases at V and 1 base at J, with 9 bases between.

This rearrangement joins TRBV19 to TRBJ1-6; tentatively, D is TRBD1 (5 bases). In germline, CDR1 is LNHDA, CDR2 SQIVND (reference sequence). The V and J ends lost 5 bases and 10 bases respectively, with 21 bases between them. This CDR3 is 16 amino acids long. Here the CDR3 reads CASSARVLPGRSPLHF. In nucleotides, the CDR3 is TGTGCCAGTAGTGCCAGGGTGCTGCCGGGTAGATCACCCCTCCACTTT. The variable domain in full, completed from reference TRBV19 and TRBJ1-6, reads DGGITQSPKYLFRKEGQNVTLSCEQNLNHDAMYWYRQDPGQGLRLIYYSQIVNDFQKGDIAEGYSVSREKKESFPLTVTSAQKNPTAFYLCASSARVLPGRSPLHFGNGTRLTVT.

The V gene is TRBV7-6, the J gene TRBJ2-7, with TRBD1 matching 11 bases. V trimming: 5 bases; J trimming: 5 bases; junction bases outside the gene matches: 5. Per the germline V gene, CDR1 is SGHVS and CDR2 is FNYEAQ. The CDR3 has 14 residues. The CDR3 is CASSPGTGGNEQYF. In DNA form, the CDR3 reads TGTGCCAGCAGCCCCGGGACAGGGGGTAACGAGCAGTACTTC.

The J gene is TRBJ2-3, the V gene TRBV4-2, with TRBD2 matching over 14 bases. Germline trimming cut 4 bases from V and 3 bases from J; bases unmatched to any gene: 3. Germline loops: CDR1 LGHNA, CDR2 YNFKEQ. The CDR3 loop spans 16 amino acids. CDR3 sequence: CASSPWTSGRTDTQYF. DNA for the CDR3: TGTGCCAGCAGCCCCTGGACTAGCGGGAGGACAGATACGCAGTATTTT.